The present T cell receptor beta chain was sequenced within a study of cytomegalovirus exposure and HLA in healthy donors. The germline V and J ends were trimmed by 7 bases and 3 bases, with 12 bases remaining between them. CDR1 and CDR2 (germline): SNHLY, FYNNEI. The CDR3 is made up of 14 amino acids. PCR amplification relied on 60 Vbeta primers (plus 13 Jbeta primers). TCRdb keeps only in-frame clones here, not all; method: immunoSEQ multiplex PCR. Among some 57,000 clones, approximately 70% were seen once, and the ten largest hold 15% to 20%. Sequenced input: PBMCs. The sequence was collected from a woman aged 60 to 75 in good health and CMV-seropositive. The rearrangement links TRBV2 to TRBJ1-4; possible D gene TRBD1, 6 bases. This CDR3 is CASTSRTANEKLFF. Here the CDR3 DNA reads TGTGCCAGCACCTCCAGGACAGCTAATGAAAAACTGTTTTTT.